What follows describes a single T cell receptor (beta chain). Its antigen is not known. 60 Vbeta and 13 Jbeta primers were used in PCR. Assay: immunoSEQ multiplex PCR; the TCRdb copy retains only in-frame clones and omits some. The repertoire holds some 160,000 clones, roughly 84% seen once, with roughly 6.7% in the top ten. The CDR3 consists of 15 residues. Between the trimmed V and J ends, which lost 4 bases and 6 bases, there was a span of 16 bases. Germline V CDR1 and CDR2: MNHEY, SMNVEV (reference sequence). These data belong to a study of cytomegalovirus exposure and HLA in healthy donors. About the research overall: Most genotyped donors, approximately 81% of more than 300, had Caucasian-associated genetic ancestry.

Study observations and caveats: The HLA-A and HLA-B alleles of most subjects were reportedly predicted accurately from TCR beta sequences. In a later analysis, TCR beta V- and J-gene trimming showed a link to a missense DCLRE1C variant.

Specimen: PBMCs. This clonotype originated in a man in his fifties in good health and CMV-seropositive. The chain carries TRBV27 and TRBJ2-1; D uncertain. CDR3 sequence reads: CASSYLPGFLNEQFF. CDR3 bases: TGTGCCAGCAGTTACCTACCAGGATTCCTCAATGAGCAGTTCTTC.